The source of this T cell receptor beta chain is a study of blood T cell repertoires in COVID-19. About the study: Both acute and convalescent COVID-19 samples were obtained from the United States, Italy and Spain. T cells, B-cell-depleted T cells, or PBMCs supplied cDNA or gDNA.

Generated by immunoSEQ multiplex PCR, the TCRdb table keeps only in-frame clones and is missing some. The sample includes 50,000 to 70,000 clones, around 90% of them seen just once. The germline V gene has CDR1 SGHVS and CDR2 FQNEAQ. The CDR3 loop spans 13 amino acids. V was cut by 5 bases and J by 6 bases, with 11 bases left in between. The sequencing input was peripheral blood. The sequence came from a woman aged 80 or over with active COVID-19. The gene calls are TRBV7-8 and TRBJ2-1; maybe TRBD1 (6 bases). Here the CDR3 reads CASSPGHGNEQFF. CDR3 DNA sequence: TGTGCCAGCAGCCCGGGACACGGCAATGAGCAGTTCTTC.